This section outlines one TCR beta chain sequence together with its context. These data come from a study of T cells expressing NK-cell markers. TCRdb re-called the 5' RACE reads and gives one entry per CDR3 protein, without DNA. The table counts under 35,000 distinct CDR3 sequences; 50% to 75% lies in the top ten. Germline CDR1 is MNHEY and CDR2 is SMNVEV (reference sequence). The CDR3 loop spans 15 amino acids. V is TRBV27 and J is TRBJ2-2; TCRdb picks TRBD2, but there is no DNA to check that call. Sequenced sample: blood T cells: a sorted CD56 or NKG2C T cell subset, CD4+ or CD8+ T cells, or bulk PBMC T cells (not recorded which). The TCR comes from a woman between 18 and 69 years old in good health. CDR3 amino acids: CASSDGGSDTGELFF.